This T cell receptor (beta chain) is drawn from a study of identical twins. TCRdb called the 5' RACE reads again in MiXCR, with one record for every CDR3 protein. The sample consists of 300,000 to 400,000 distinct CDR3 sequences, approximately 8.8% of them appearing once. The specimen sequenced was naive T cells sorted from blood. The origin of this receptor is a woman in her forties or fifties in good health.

The CDR3 DNA follows: TGCAGCGTGGGGGGAGTAGCGGGATTTGAGCAGTTCTTC. Its translation: CSVGGVAGFEQFF. This chain connects TRBV29-1 to TRBJ2-1; 8 bases match TRBD2. V shed 6 bases, J shed 9 bases, and the junction held 10 bases outside the gene matches. The CDR3 loop spans 13 amino acids. CDR1 SQVTM and CDR2 ANQGSEA come from the germline V gene.